Below, one T cell receptor (beta chain) is given with its context. Its specificity is unknown. This record belongs to a study of T cells in localized non-small cell lung cancer. Study results and caveats: Higher blood T cell density tracked longer overall survival. Among the top 100 tumor clones, a median about 52 appeared in adjacent lung. Clonality peaked in uninvolved adjacent lung rather than tumor. Without multi-region sequencing, intratumor heterogeneity could not be excluded.

The protocol was immunoSEQ multiplex PCR, while the TCRdb copy is restricted to in-frame clones and leaves out a portion. The data hold tens of thousands of clones, with 91% observed a single time. The TCR sequence derives from a woman aged 35 to 70 with stage II lung adenocarcinoma. The specimen was PBMCs, collected before any cancer treatment.

The chain's CDR3 is CASSIEARGTQYF. In nucleotides, the CDR3 is TGTGCCAGTAGTATAGAAGCGAGGGGGACCCAGTACTTC. The chain uses TRBV19 and TRBJ2-5; possibly TRBD1 or TRBD2 for D (5 bases each). Germline CDR1 is LNHDA and CDR2 is SQIVND (reference sequence). The CDR3 consists of 13 residues. Trimming pared 0 bases from V and 7 bases from J, leaving 9 bases between.